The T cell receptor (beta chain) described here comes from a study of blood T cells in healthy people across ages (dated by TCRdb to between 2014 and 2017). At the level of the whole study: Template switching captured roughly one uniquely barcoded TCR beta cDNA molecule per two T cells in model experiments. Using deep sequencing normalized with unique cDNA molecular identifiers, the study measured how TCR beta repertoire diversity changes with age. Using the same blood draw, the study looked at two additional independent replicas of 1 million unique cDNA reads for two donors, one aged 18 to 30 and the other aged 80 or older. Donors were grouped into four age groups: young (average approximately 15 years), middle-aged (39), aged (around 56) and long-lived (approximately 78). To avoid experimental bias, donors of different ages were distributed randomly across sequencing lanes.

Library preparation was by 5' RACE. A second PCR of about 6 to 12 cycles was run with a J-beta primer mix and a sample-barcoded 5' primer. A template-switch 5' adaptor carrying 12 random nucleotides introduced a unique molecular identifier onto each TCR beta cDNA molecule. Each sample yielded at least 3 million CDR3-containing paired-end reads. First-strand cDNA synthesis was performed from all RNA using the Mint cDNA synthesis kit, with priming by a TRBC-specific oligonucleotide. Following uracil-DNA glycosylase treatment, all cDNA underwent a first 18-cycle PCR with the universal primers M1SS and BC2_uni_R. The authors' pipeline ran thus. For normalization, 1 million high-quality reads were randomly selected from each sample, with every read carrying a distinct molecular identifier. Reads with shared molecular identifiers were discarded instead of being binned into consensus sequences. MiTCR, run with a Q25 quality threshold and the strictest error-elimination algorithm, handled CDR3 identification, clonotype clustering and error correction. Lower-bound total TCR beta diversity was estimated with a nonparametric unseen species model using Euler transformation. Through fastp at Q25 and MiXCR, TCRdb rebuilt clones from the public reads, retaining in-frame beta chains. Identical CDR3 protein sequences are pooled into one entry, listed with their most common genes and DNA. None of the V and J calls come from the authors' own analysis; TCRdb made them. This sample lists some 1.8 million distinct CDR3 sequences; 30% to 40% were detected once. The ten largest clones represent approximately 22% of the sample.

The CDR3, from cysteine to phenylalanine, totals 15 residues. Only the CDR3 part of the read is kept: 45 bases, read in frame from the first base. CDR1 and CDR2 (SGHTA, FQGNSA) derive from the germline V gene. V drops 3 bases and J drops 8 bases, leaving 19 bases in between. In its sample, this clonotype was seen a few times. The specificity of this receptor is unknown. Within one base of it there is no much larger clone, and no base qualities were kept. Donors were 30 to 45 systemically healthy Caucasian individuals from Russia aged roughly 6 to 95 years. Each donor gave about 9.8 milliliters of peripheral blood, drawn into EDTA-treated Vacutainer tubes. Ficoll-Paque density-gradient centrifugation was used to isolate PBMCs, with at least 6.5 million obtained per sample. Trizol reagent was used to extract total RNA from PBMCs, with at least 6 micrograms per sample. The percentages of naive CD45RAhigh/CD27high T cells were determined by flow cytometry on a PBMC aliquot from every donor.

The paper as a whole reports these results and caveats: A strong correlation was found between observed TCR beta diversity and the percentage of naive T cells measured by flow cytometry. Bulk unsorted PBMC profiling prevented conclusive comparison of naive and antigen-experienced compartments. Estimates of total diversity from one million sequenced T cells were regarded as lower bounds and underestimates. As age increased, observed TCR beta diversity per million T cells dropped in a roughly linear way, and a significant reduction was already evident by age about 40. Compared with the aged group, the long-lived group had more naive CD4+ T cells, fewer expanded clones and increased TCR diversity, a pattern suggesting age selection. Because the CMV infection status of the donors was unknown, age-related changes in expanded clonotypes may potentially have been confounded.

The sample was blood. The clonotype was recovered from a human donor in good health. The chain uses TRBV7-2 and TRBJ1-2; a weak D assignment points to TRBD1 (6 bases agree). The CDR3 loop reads CASSLDSQGRGGYTF. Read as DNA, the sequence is TGTGCCAGCAGCTTGGATAGCCAGGGGCGCGGGGGCTACACCTTC.